This is a list of T cell receptor beta chains from one sample in a study of blood T cells in healthy people across ages. TCRdb recomputed calls from the 5' RACE reads with MiXCR, one row per CDR3 protein. Here the sample spans approximately 780,000 distinct CDR3 sequences, more than 25% being singletons. The data also belong to a second study, concerning T cells of mothers and their children.

The sequenced material came from blood. Receptor source: a boy between 10 and 17 years old in good health. Both conserved end residues are part of each CDR3. The order of the fields is J gene, D gene, clone size, V gene, CDR3 DNA, CDR3 protein. D genes are given only for firm matches. Clone size, where shown, is once, few, many, or a class for clones that have expanded.

J: TRBJ1-4
D: NA
size: once
V: TRBV11-2
DNA: TGTGCCAGCAGTTCAGAGGGAAAACTGTTTTTT
CDR3: CASSSEGKLFF

J: TRBJ2-7
D: NA
size: NA
V: TRBV28
DNA: TGTGCCAGCAGTCTTTCCTCTTCGGGCCCGATGGAGCAGTACTTC
CDR3: CASSLSSSGPMEQYF

J: TRBJ2-5
D: NA
size: NA
V: TRBV20-1
DNA: TGCAGTGCTAACCCAACAGGGCTAGAAGAGACCCAGTACTTC
CDR3: CSANPTGLEETQYF

J: TRBJ2-2
D: NA
size: NA
V: TRBV9
DNA: TGTGCCAGCAGCGTAGCGGCAAGAAGGGGGTTTAATGACGGGGAGCTGTTTTTT
CDR3: CASSVAARRGFNDGELFF

J: TRBJ2-2
D: TRBD1
size: NA
V: TRBV2
DNA: TGTGCCAGCAGTGGACGTTCAGGGGGCGCCGGCGGGGAGCTGTTTTTT
CDR3: CASSGRSGGAGGELFF

J: TRBJ1-3
D: NA
size: many
V: TRBV12-3/TRBV12-4
DNA: TGTGCCAGCAGCTTACAGGGAACTGGAAACACCATATATTTT
CDR3: CASSLQGTGNTIYF

J: TRBJ2-7
D: TRBD2
size: once
V: TRBV29-1
DNA: TGCAGCACCCCCGGGGGGTCCAAAAGCGAGCAGTACTTC
CDR3: CSTPGGSKSEQYF

J: TRBJ1-2
D: NA
size: NA
V: TRBV6-5
DNA: TGTGCCAGCAGTTACTCGAATTCAGGGGTCGGCTACACCTTC
CDR3: CASSYSNSGVGYTF

J: TRBJ2-1
D: NA
size: NA
V: TRBV2
DNA: TGTGCCAGCAGTGAAATAGGAAATGAGCAGTTCTTC
CDR3: CASSEIGNEQFF

J: TRBJ2-7
D: NA
size: few
V: TRBV10-3
DNA: TGTGCCATCAGTGGGAGCGAGGGGTTCGAGCCTACCTACGAGCAGTACTTC
CDR3: CAISGSEGFEPTYEQYF

J: TRBJ2-5
D: NA
size: few
V: TRBV28
DNA: TGTGCCAGCAGTTTCTTTGAGACCCAGTACTTC
CDR3: CASSFFETQYF

J: TRBJ2-1
D: NA
size: NA
V: TRBV7-9
DNA: TGTGCCAGCAGCTTAGGCTGGCAGGGCTGGGATGAGCAGTTCTTC
CDR3: CASSLGWQGWDEQFF

J: TRBJ2-7
D: NA
size: NA
V: TRBV20-1
DNA: TGCAGTGCTAGATCCCCGAGCTCCTACGAGCAGTACTTC
CDR3: CSARSPSSYEQYF

J: TRBJ2-1
D: TRBD1
size: few
V: TRBV29-1
DNA: TGCAGCGTTGAAGATCCGGACAGGGTAATGGATGAGCAGTTCTTC
CDR3: CSVEDPDRVMDEQFF

J: TRBJ2-7
D: TRBD1
size: few
V: TRBV12-3/TRBV12-4
DNA: TGTGCCAGCAGTTCACCCTCCGGGACAGGGGAGGACGAGCAGTACTTC
CDR3: CASSSPSGTGEDEQYF

J: TRBJ2-6
D: NA
size: NA
V: TRBV5-1
DNA: TGCGCCAGCAGCTCGACGGCAGGATATTCTGGGGCCAACGTCCTGACTTTC
CDR3: CASSSTAGYSGANVLTF

J: TRBJ2-1
D: NA
size: NA
V: TRBV9
DNA: TGTGCCAGCAGCGTAGGCAAGCGTGGTGAGCAGTTCTTC
CDR3: CASSVGKRGEQFF

J: TRBJ1-4
D: NA
size: many
V: TRBV5-1
DNA: TGTGCCAGCAGTTCCGGGACGACTAATGAAAAACTGTTTTTT
CDR3: CASSSGTTNEKLFF

J: TRBJ1-2
D: NA
size: NA
V: TRBV5-1
DNA: TGCGCCAGCAGCTTGGAGGTCGCTAACTATGGCTACACCTTC
CDR3: CASSLEVANYGYTF

J: TRBJ1-1
D: NA
size: NA
V: TRBV10-3
DNA: TGTGCCATCAGTGTTCAGGGGTTGGAGACTGAAGCTTTCTTT
CDR3: CAISVQGLETEAFF

J: TRBJ2-1
D: NA
size: NA
V: TRBV6-2/TRBV6-3
DNA: TGTGCCAGCAGTCCCCTAAGTCGGGAGCAGTTCTTC
CDR3: CASSPLSREQFF

J: TRBJ2-1
D: TRBD2
size: NA
V: TRBV3-1
DNA: TGTGCCAGCAGCCCTAGCGGGGGGGGAAATGAGCAGTTCTTC
CDR3: CASSPSGGGNEQFF

J: TRBJ2-5
D: TRBD2
size: few
V: TRBV6-6
DNA: TGTGCCAGCAGTTCCCAGCGAGCGGGGGAAGAGACCCAGTACTTC
CDR3: CASSSQRAGEETQYF

J: TRBJ2-5
D: TRBD2
size: NA
V: TRBV28
DNA: TGTGCCAGCAGTCCTCTGACTAGCGGGGTAGAGACCCAGTACTTC
CDR3: CASSPLTSGVETQYF

J: TRBJ2-5
D: TRBD2
size: NA
V: TRBV5-4
DNA: TGTGCCAGCAGCTGGGGTAGCGGTGTTGCTAGCGGAAAAGAGACCCAGTACTTC
CDR3: CASSWGSGVASGKETQYF

J: TRBJ2-7
D: TRBD1
size: few
V: TRBV4-1
DNA: TGCGCCAGCAGCCATGGGACAGGGCGATACGAGCAGTACTTC
CDR3: CASSHGTGRYEQYF

J: TRBJ2-5
D: TRBD1
size: NA
V: TRBV18
DNA: TGTGCCAGCTCACCGACCGGGACAGGCCTACTAGAGACCCAGTACTTC
CDR3: CASSPTGTGLLETQYF

J: TRBJ2-1
D: NA
size: few
V: TRBV12-3/TRBV12-4
DNA: TGTGCCAGCAGAACGGCTAGCCGGCAGTTCTTC
CDR3: CASRTASRQFF

J: TRBJ2-3
D: TRBD1
size: NA
V: TRBV12-3/TRBV12-4
DNA: TGTGCCAGCAGACCTACGGGACAGGGTGAAGATACGCAGTATTTT
CDR3: CASRPTGQGEDTQYF

J: TRBJ2-1
D: NA
size: NA
V: TRBV7-9
DNA: TGTGCCAGCAGCTTCCGGGACACAAGCTCCTACAATGAGCAGTTCTTC
CDR3: CASSFRDTSSYNEQFF

J: TRBJ2-7
D: TRBD1
size: few
V: TRBV20-1
DNA: TGCAGTGCTAGACGGGGACAGCTCTACGAGCAGTACTTC
CDR3: CSARRGQLYEQYF

J: TRBJ1-2
D: NA
size: few
V: TRBV6-6
DNA: TGTGCCAGCAGCGACAGAAGTGTAGTCTATGGCTACACCTTC
CDR3: CASSDRSVVYGYTF

J: TRBJ2-7
D: TRBD1
size: NA
V: TRBV12-3/TRBV12-4
DNA: TGTGCCAGCAGCAGGAAGACAGGGCCCTACGAGCAGTACTTC
CDR3: CASSRKTGPYEQYF

J: TRBJ2-7
D: NA
size: few
V: TRBV7-9
DNA: TGTGCCAGCAGCCCCCGGGACCCCATCGAGCAGTACTTC
CDR3: CASSPRDPIEQYF

J: TRBJ2-5
D: TRBD1
size: few
V: TRBV12-3/TRBV12-4
DNA: TGTGTCAGCAGAAACACAGGGGGCGAAGAGACCCAGTACTTC
CDR3: CVSRNTGGEETQYF

J: TRBJ2-5
D: NA
size: NA
V: TRBV18
DNA: TGTGCCAGCTCACCACAAGGGGTTCCCGATTTAGAGACCCAGTACTTC
CDR3: CASSPQGVPDLETQYF

J: TRBJ2-3
D: TRBD1
size: few
V: TRBV6-4
DNA: TGTGCCAGCAGTGACTCGGGGACAGGGGGGCCAGATACGCAGTATTTT
CDR3: CASSDSGTGGPDTQYF

J: TRBJ1-6
D: NA
size: NA
V: TRBV12-3/TRBV12-4
DNA: TGTGCCAGCAGTTCGGGACACGAAAATTCACCCCTCCACTTT
CDR3: CASSSGHENSPLHF

J: TRBJ2-5
D: NA
size: few
V: TRBV5-1
DNA: TGCGCCAGCAACTTGGGCAAGGAGGGAGAGACCCAGTACTTC
CDR3: CASNLGKEGETQYF

J: TRBJ2-5
D: TRBD2
size: NA
V: TRBV15
DNA: TGTGCCACCAGCCATGGGGGGGAAGGGGAGACCCAGTACTTC
CDR3: CATSHGGEGETQYF

J: TRBJ2-5
D: NA
size: NA
V: TRBV19
DNA: TGTGCCAGTACCCTCGGGGATGCAGAGACCCAGTACTTC
CDR3: CASTLGDAETQYF

J: TRBJ2-4
D: NA
size: NA
V: TRBV20-1
DNA: TGCAGTGCCTCGGACTCGGACGTAGGAGGAGCCAAAAACATTCAGTACTTC
CDR3: CSASDSDVGGAKNIQYF

J: TRBJ2-7
D: NA
size: NA
V: TRBV5-1
DNA: TGCGCCAGCAGCTTGTCATGGGGGACCCTCTACGAGCAGTACTTC
CDR3: CASSLSWGTLYEQYF

J: TRBJ1-1
D: NA
size: few
V: TRBV9
DNA: TGTGCCAGCAGCCCGGGCAGACGTAACACTGAAGCTTTCTTT
CDR3: CASSPGRRNTEAFF

J: TRBJ2-1
D: TRBD1
size: NA
V: TRBV24-1
DNA: TGTGCCACCAGTGATTTGGGTAGGGGGCCCTACAATGAGCAGTTCTTC
CDR3: CATSDLGRGPYNEQFF

J: TRBJ2-7
D: NA
size: few
V: TRBV29-1
DNA: TGCAGCGTTGAGGGAGGTAGCGAGCAGTACTTC
CDR3: CSVEGGSEQYF

J: TRBJ2-7
D: NA
size: NA
V: TRBV7-9
DNA: TGTGCCAGCAGCTTAGAGGTCGGTTCCTACGAGCAGTACTTC
CDR3: CASSLEVGSYEQYF

J: TRBJ2-3
D: NA
size: NA
V: TRBV6-1
DNA: TGTGCCAGCAGTGAATCAACAGGAGCACAGTATACGCAGTATTTT
CDR3: CASSESTGAQYTQYF

J: TRBJ2-5
D: NA
size: many
V: TRBV7-2
DNA: TGTGCCAGCAGCTTAAATTTGGAGACCCAGTACTTC
CDR3: CASSLNLETQYF

J: TRBJ2-1
D: NA
size: NA
V: TRBV4-1
DNA: TGCGCCAGCAGCCAAAGGGATATGGTTAAAAATGAGCAGTTCTTC
CDR3: CASSQRDMVKNEQFF

J: TRBJ1-6
D: TRBD1
size: NA
V: TRBV28
DNA: TGTGCCAGCAGGCGCCCCGACAGGGGGAATTCACCCCTCCACTTT
CDR3: CASRRPDRGNSPLHF